This entry lists 19 T cell receptor beta chains sequenced from one sample in a study of blood T cell repertoires in COVID-19. Sequencing used immunoSEQ multiplex PCR; TCRdb keeps in-frame clones, though not all of them. The sample holds hundreds of thousands of clones, 90% seen once. Input material: peripheral blood. The receptors were gathered from a woman aged 18 to 35 with acute or convalescent COVID-19.

The DNA for the CDR3 is TGTGCCACCAGTAAATCCCGCGGACAGGGGGGAGATGAGCAGTTCTTC. This translates into CATSKSRGQGGDEQFF. The chain is built from TRBV24-1 and TRBJ2-1, with 10 bases that match TRBD1. This CDR3 has 16 amino acids. Germline V lookup: CDR1 KGHDR, CDR2 SFDVKD. V shed 6 bases and J 8 bases; nucleotides not matched to a gene: 12.

A single count supports this clone. V usage is TRBV11-1 and J usage is TRBJ2-1; the match to TRBD1 covers 7 bases. Germline V gives CDR1 SGHAT, CDR2 FQDESV (reference sequence). This CDR3 is built from 16 residues. The V and J ends lost 1 base and 3 bases, in that order; junction bases with no gene match: 6. CDR3 DNA sequence: TGTGCCAGCAGCTTAGACAGGGGAGAACTCTACAATGAGCAGTTCTTC. Protein product: CASSLDRGELYNEQFF.

The chain carries TRBV7-2 and TRBJ2-2; 7 nucleotides line up with TRBD1. The V and J ends lost 3 bases and 7 bases, in that order; junction bases with no gene match: 8. Looked up from germline, CDR1 is SGHTA and CDR2 is FQGNSA. This CDR3 region has 15 residues. CDR3 DNA sequence: TGTGCCAGCAGCTTCGCCGACAGGGAATTCGGGGAGCTGTTTTTT. Its translation: CASSFADREFGELFF.

The V gene is TRBV5-1, the J gene TRBJ1-1; the D is unclear. The V gene lost 0 bases and the J gene lost 6 bases, with 9 bases spanning the gap. Germline values: CDR1 SGHRS, CDR2 YFSETQ. This CDR3 region has 13 residues. In DNA form, the CDR3 reads TGCGCCAGCAGCTTGGACTGGGCCGCTGAAGCTTTCTTT. This translates into CASSLDWAAEAFF.

As DNA, the CDR3 is TGTGCCAGCAGTTTCCAACAGGTGCGGAACACTGAAGCTTTCTTT. This sequence encodes CASSFQQVRNTEAFF. The V gene is TRBV27, the J gene TRBJ1-1, with a weak D call TRBD1 (5 bases). The CDR3 has 15 amino acids. Trimming left V 3 bases short and J 1 base short, with 12 bases between. Germline CDR1 MNHEY, CDR2 SMNVEV (reference sequence).

This clone has only one observation. The chain uses TRBV7-2 and TRBJ2-5; 9 bases match TRBD2. Germline lookup yields CDR1 SGHTA and CDR2 FQGNSA. CDR3 length: 17 amino acids. Trimming removed 2 bases from V and 4 bases from J; junction bases left unmatched: 11. The CDR3 nucleotides are TGTGCCAGCAGCTTAAAAGCGGGGGGCTCCCAAGCAGAGACCCAGTACTTC. It translates to CASSLKAGGSQAETQYF.

The V gene is TRBV19, the J gene TRBJ1-2; 9 bases agree with TRBD1. The CDR3 totals 17 residues. Per the germline V gene, CDR1 is LNHDA and CDR2 is SQIVND (reference sequence). Trimming removed 5 bases from V and 4 bases from J; junction bases left unmatched: 14. The CDR3 spells CASSSGQGGVGSYGYTF. CDR3 DNA: TGTGCCAGTAGTTCGGGACAGGGCGGTGTTGGGTCCTATGGCTACACCTTC.

The chain is built from TRBV6-5 and TRBJ1-1, with D perhaps TRBD1 (5 bases). CDR1 and CDR2 from the germline V gene are MNHEY and SVGAGI. V lost 5 bases to trimming and J lost 8 bases, with 9 bases between them. This CDR3 is 11 amino acids long. CDR3 sequence: CASSRQGEAFF. Written as DNA, the CDR3 is TGTGCCAGCAGTCGTCAGGGAGAAGCTTTCTTT.

The rearrangement links TRBV5-1 to TRBJ2-3; D remains ambiguous. V lost 0 bases to trimming and J lost 0 bases, with 11 bases between them. Germline-derived CDR1 and CDR2 are SGHRS and YFSETQ. The CDR3 contains 16 residues. CDR3 protein: CASSLGAPISTDTQYF. The DNA for the CDR3 is TGCGCCAGCAGCTTGGGGGCGCCTATCAGCACAGATACGCAGTATTTT.

This clone was recorded only once. The CDR3 DNA sequence: TGCGCCAGCAGCTTCCCTACAGGGGGCGCAAACACTGAAGCTTTCTTT. This encodes CASSFPTGGANTEAFF. V gene TRBV5-1 combines with J gene TRBJ1-1; 9 bases agree with TRBD1. The CDR3 is made up of 16 amino acids. Germline CDR1 is SGHRS and CDR2 is YFSETQ. V shed 2 bases, J shed 2 bases, and the junction held 7 bases outside the gene matches.

This clone has more than one count but fewer than ten. The V and J genes are TRBV6-2 or TRBV6-3 and TRBJ2-7, with 9 bases fitting TRBD2. V lost 1 base to trimming and J lost 6 bases; unmatched junction nucleotides: 25. The length of the CDR3 is 21 residues. Germline loops: CDR1 MNHEY, CDR2 SVGEGT. CDR3 sequence: CASSYFPWRAGGRLPFCEQYF. Here the CDR3 DNA reads TGTGCCAGCAGTTACTTCCCTTGGCGAGCGGGGGGCCGATTACCCTTCTGCGAGCAGTACTTC.

This clone was counted once. The chain combines TRBV30 with TRBJ2-7; D unresolved. Germline-derived CDR1 and CDR2 are GTSNPN and SVGIG (reference sequence). Trimming stripped 3 bases from V and 3 bases from J, with 15 bases between. The CDR3 contains 14 residues. The CDR3 region is CAWSADDGFYEQYF. The DNA of the CDR3 is TGTGCCTGGAGCGCGGATGATGGGTTCTACGAGCAGTACTTC.

The chain couples TRBV4-1 to TRBJ2-5; 8 bases match TRBD2. V trimming: 0 bases; J trimming: 1 base; junction bases outside the gene matches: 7. The CDR3 extends over 17 amino acids. CDR1 MGHRA and CDR2 YSYEKL come from the germline V gene. CDR3 coding DNA: TGCGCCAGCAGCCAAGACGTGATAGCGGGGCTCCAAGAGACCCAGTACTTC. Its translation: CASSQDVIAGLQETQYF.

The genes are TRBV10-3 and TRBJ1-2; no clear D. The CDR3 runs 14 residues. In germline, CDR1 is ENHRY, CDR2 SYGVKD. V lost 6 bases to trimming and J lost 4 bases, with 15 bases between them. The DNA of the CDR3 is TGTGCCATCAGGGCGAGTTCTGGGCCCTATGGCTACACCTTC. Protein product: CAIRASSGPYGYTF.

J is TRBJ1-2 and V is TRBV19, with 7 bases aligning to TRBD1. The CDR3 runs 13 residues. Trimming removed 3 bases from V and 6 bases from J; junction bases left unmatched: 4. Per germline, CDR1 LNHDA and CDR2 SQIVND (reference sequence). This chain's CDR3 is CASSISDRDGYTF. CDR3 sequence (DNA): TGTGCCAGTAGTATCAGTGACAGGGATGGCTACACCTTC.

The CDR3 DNA is TGCAGCGTTGACTCGGGTAGCGGTAACACTGAAGCTTTCTTT. Translation: CSVDSGSGNTEAFF. V usage is TRBV29-1 and J usage is TRBJ1-1; D is uncertain. There are 14 residues in the CDR3. V was shortened by 3 bases and J by 2 bases, with 13 bases between the two germline ends. Germline V gives CDR1 SQVTM, CDR2 ANQGSEA. Looking up the rest from reference TRBV29-1 and TRBJ1-1 gives the full variable domain: SAVISQKPSRDICQRGTSLTIQCQVDSQVTMMFWYRQQPGQSLTLIATANQGSEATYESGFVIDKFPISRPNLTFSTLTVSNMSPEDSSIYLCSVDSGSGNTEAFFGQGTRLTVV.

This sequence joins TRBV2 and TRBJ1-1; the D gene is possibly TRBD1 (6 bases). The V end was cut by 2 bases, the J end by 1 base, with 14 bases between. This CDR3 comprises 16 residues. Germline CDR1 and CDR2: SNHLY and FYNNEI. As DNA, the CDR3 is TGTGCCAGCAGTGAAAAACTCCAGGGGCGGAACACTGAAGCTTTCTTT. Residues: CASSEKLQGRNTEAFF.

This chain uses TRBV25-1 with TRBJ1-3; maybe TRBD1 (5 bases). CDR1 MGHDK and CDR2 SYGVNS come from the germline V gene. The germline V and J ends were trimmed by 2 bases and 2 bases, with 10 bases remaining between them. This CDR3 comprises 15 residues. The CDR3 sequence is CASSEQGTPGNTIYF. CDR3 in DNA: TGTGCCAGCAGTGAACAGGGTACCCCTGGAAACACCATATATTTT.

The J gene is TRBJ1-2, the V gene TRBV5-4; D ambiguous. CDR1 SGHNT and CDR2 YYREEE come from the germline V gene (reference sequence). The V end lost 0 bases, the J end lost 4 bases, and 13 bases lay between the germline ends. The CDR3 sequence is 15 residues long. This CDR3 is CASSLGHSPFYGYTF. The CDR3 DNA sequence: TGTGCCAGCAGCTTGGGACACAGCCCATTCTATGGCTACACCTTC.